Below are 6 T cell receptor beta chains sequenced from a single sample in a study of shared clonotypes between healthy human individuals. Generated by immunoSEQ multiplex PCR, the TCRdb table keeps only in-frame clones and is missing some. The data show 1.6 million or so clones, with around 98.5% seen just once and approximately 0.4% held by the top ten. Material for sequencing was naive CD4+ T cells sorted from blood. Subset meaning: CD45RA+ positively selected. The receptors derive from a man under 40 in good health.

J is TRBJ1-5 and V is TRBV4-1; D unresolved. Germline V CDR1 and CDR2: MGHRA, YSYEKL. Trimming pared 0 bases from V and 1 base from J, leaving 10 bases between. The CDR3 runs to 16 residues. The CDR3: CASSQEQRPSNQPQHF. The CDR3 DNA is TGCGCCAGCAGCCAAGAGCAGCGTCCCAGCAATCAGCCCCAGCATTTT.

V gene TRBV28 combines with J gene TRBJ2-7; perhaps TRBD2 as D (6 bases). The CDR3 is 16 amino acids. CDR1 is MDHEN, CDR2 SYDVKM, per germline. Between the trimmed V and J ends, which lost 7 bases and 7 bases, there was a span of 26 bases. CDR3 region: CASKRPSRDAGREQYF. The CDR3 coding sequence is TGTGCCAGCAAACGTCCTTCTCGAGACGCTGGGAGGGAGCAGTACTTC.

This clone was recorded once. The chain carries TRBV27 and TRBJ2-7; TRBD2 matches 7 bases. The V gene's germline CDR1 is MNHEY and CDR2 SMNVEV (reference sequence). V lost 6 bases to trimming and J lost 0 bases; unmatched junction nucleotides: 8. CDR3 length equals 15 residues. The CDR3 loop is CASRPFGGGSYEQYF. Here the CDR3 DNA reads TGTGCCAGCAGACCTTTCGGCGGGGGCTCCTACGAGCAGTACTTC.

This chain links TRBV11-2 with TRBJ1-1; maybe TRBD1 (6 bases). Trimming shortened V by 3 bases and J by 1 base, and 9 bases separated the two germline ends. Per germline, CDR1 SGHAT and CDR2 FQNNGV. The CDR3 consists of 14 residues. This CDR3 reads CASSFSDRNTEAFF. CDR3 in DNA: TGTGCCAGCAGCTTCTCGGACAGGAACACTGAAGCTTTCTTT.

For the CDR3, the DNA is TGTGCCAGTAGCCTACTAGCGGGAGTAATCGCAGATACGCAGTATTTT. The encoded protein is CASSLLAGVIADTQYF. The gene calls are TRBV19 and TRBJ2-3; 11 positions agree with TRBD2. The CDR3 has 16 amino acids. The ends lost 6 bases at V and 4 bases at J; junction bases unmatched: 9. Germline loops: CDR1 LNHDA, CDR2 SQIVND (reference sequence).

V and J are TRBV5-6 and TRBJ1-2; a weak D match, TRBD1 (5 bases). The CDR3 runs 14 residues. V was trimmed by 2 bases and J by 2 bases, leaving 10 bases between them. Germline CDR1 reads SGHDT; CDR2 reads YYEEEE. The CDR3 coding sequence is TGTGCCAGCAGCTTTCCGGACAAAAACTATGGCTACACCTTC. This codes for CASSFPDKNYGYTF.